This T cell receptor beta chain is drawn from a study of T cells in Graves' hyperthyroidism and ophthalmopathy. Trimming removed 7 bases from V and 5 bases from J, with 15 bases in between. The CDR3 loop spans 14 amino acids. CDR1 and CDR2 (germline): SNHLY, FYNNEI. RNA transcripts gave rise to amplified TCR beta CDR3 regions. A first-round RT-PCR of the TCR CDR3 used the HTBI primer set. TCRdb processed the multiplex PCR reads anew with MiXCR; each CDR3 protein has one entry. In the table there are around 500,000 distinct CDR3 sequences, about 15% of which are singletons. In its sample, this clonotype was seen many times.

This receptor was identified in a woman aged 30 to 39 with Graves' ophthalmopathy. The chain joins TRBV2 to TRBJ2-4, with a tentative D call TRBD2 (7 bases). Material for sequencing was blood. The CDR3 DNA follows: TGTGCCAGCACCTCAAGGGGGGGCGAAAACATTCAGTACTTC. Translating gives CASTSRGGENIQYF.